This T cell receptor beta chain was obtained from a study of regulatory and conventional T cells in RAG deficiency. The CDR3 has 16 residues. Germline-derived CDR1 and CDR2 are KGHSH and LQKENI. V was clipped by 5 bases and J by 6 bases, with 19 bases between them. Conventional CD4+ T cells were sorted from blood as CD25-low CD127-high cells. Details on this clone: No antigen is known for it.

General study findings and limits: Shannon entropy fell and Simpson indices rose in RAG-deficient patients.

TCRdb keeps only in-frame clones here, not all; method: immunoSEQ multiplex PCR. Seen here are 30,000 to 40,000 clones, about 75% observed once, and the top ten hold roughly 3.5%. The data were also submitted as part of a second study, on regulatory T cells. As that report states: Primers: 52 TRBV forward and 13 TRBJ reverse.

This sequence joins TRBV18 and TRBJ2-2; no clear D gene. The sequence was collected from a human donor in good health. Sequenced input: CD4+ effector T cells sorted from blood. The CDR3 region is CASSSQSRLGAGELFF. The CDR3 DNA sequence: TGTGCCAGCTCATCACAGTCACGACTTGGGGCCGGGGAGCTGTTTTTT.